Listed here is a single T cell receptor (beta chain). Its antigen remains unknown. The germline gives CDR1 DFQATT, CDR2 SNEGSKA (reference sequence). Trimming stripped 3 bases from V and 1 base from J, with 13 bases between. The CDR3 sequence is 15 residues long. Combining a sample-barcoded 5' primer with a J-beta primer mix, a second PCR ran for roughly 6 to 12 cycles. Unique molecular identifiers of 12 random nucleotides labeled each cDNA. TCRdb independently ran MiXCR on the 5' RACE reads; one entry per CDR3 protein. The table shows 1.5 million or so distinct CDR3 sequences, with approximately 38% occurring only once. This sample was included in a study of blood T cells in healthy people across ages. The study, taken as a whole, reports: No one knew whether donors had CMV, which possibly confounded expanded clonotype changes. Observed TCR beta diversity per million T cells went down as age went up. This fall followed a roughly linear course with age.

Total RNA amounts of at least 6 micrograms were extracted per sample. The V and J genes are TRBV20-1 and TRBJ2-1, with D possibly matching TRBD2 (6 bases). The origin of this receptor is a woman under 30 in good health. The material sequenced was blood. In DNA, the CDR3 is TGCAGTGCTAGCGGGGGAGAAGCATCCTACAATGAGCAGTTCTTC. Translating it yields CSASGGEASYNEQFF.